This TCR beta chain comes out of a study of beta chain features in type 1 diabetes. General study findings and limits: When Type 1 diabetes patients were examined, their TCRB CDR3s proved moderately but significantly shorter in all four CD4+ subsets.

Expressed TCRB transcripts were sequenced because the entire RNA isolate underwent reverse transcription. Profiled with immunoSEQ multiplex PCR; TCRdb holds only in-frame clones, not every one. The repertoire holds around 280,000 clones, with around 16% as singletons. Looked up from germline, CDR1 is SGHTA and CDR2 is FQGNSA. CDR3 length: 17 residues. The J segment lost 2 bases and the V segment lost 5 bases, leaving 12 bases of the junction unmatched. This clone turned up a few times. Its antigen remains unidentified. Sequenced material: naive CD4+ T cells from blood. The chain employs TRBV7-2 and TRBJ2-1, with 7 bases aligning to TRBD1. This receptor was identified in a man aged 18 to 29 with type 1 diabetes. Written as DNA, the CDR3 is TGTGCCAGCAGCGCCAGAAACGGGACAGCAACCTACAATGAGCAGTTCTTC. It is translated as CASSARNGTATYNEQFF. The whole variable domain, remainder taken from reference TRBV7-2 and TRBJ2-1, is GAGVSQSPSNKVTEKGKDVELRCDPISGHTALYWYRQSLGQGLEFLIYFQGNSAPDKSGLPSDRFSAERTGGSVSTLTIQRTQQEDSAVYLCASSARNGTATYNEQFFGPGTRLTVL.